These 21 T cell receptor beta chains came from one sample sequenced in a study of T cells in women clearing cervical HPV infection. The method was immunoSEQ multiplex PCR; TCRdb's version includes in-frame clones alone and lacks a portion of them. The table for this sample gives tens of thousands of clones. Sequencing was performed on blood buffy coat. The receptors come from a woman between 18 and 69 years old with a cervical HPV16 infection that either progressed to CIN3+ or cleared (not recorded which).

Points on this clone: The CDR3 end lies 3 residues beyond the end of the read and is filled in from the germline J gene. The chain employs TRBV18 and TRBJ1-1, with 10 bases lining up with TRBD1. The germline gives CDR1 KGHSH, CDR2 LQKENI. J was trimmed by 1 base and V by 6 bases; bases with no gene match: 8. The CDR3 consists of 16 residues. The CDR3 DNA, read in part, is TGTGCCAGCTCCTGGGGACAGGGGTCGGCGAACACTGAA. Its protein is CASSWGQGSANTE. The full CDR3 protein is CASSWGQGSANTEAFF.

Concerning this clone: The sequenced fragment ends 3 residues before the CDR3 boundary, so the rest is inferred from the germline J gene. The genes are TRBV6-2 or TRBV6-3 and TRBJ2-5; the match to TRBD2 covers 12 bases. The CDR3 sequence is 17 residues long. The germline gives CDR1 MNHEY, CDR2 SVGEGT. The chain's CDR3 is CASSYSPSGGGTDTQYF. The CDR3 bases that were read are TGTGCCAGCAGTTACTCCCCTAGCGGGGGGGGGACAGATACC.

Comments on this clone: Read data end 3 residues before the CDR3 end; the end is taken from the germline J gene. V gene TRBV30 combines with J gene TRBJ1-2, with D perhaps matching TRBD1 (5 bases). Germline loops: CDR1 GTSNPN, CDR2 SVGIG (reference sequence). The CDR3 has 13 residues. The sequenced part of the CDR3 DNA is TGTGCCTGGAGTGTACTTGGACAAGGCGGC. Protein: CAWSVLGQGG. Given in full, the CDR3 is CAWSVLGQGGYTF. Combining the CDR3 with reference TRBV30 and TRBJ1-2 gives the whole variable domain SQTIHQWPATLVQPVGSPLSLECTVEGTSNPNLYWYRQAAGRGLQLLFYSVGIGQISSEVPQNLSASRPQDRQFILSSKKLLLSDSGFYLCAWSVLGQGGYTFGSGTRLTVV.

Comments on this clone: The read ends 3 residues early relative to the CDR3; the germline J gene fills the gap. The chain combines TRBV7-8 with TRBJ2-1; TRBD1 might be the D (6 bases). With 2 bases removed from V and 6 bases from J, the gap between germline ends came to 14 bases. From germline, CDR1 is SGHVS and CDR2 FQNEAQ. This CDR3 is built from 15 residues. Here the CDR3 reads CASSLTGFWLNEQFF. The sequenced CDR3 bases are TGTGCCAGCAGCTTAACAGGGTTCTGGCTCAATGAG.

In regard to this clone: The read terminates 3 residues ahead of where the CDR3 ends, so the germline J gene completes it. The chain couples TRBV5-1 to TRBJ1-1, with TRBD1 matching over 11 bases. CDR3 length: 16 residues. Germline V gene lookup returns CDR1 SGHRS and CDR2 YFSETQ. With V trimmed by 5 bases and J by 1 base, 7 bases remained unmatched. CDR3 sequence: CASRRTGGYSNTEAFF. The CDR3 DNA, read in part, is TGCGCCAGCAGGCGGACAGGGGGCTATTCGAACACTGAA.

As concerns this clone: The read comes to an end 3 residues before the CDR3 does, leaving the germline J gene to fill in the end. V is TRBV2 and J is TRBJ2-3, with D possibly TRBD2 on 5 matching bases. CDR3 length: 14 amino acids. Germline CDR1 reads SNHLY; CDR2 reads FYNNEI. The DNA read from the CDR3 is TGTGCCAGCAGTTACCCGACTAATGAAGAGACG. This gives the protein CASSYPTNEET. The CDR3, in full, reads CASSYPTNEETQYF.

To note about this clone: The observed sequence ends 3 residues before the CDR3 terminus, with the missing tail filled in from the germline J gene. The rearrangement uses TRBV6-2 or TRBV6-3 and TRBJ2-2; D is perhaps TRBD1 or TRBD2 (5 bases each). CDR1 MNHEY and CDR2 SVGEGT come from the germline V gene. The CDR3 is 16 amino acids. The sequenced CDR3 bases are TGTGCCAGCAGTTACCGGGCAGGGAGCTATAATTCACCG. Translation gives CASSYRAGSYNSP. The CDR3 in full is CASSYRAGSYNSPLFF.

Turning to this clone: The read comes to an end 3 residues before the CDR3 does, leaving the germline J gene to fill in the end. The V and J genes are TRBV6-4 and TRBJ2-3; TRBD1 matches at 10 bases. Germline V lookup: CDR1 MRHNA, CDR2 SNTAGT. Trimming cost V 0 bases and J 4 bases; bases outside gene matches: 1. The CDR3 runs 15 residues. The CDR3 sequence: CASSDSTGGADTQYF. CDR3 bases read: TGTGCCAGCAGTGACTCGACAGGGGGCGCAGATACG.

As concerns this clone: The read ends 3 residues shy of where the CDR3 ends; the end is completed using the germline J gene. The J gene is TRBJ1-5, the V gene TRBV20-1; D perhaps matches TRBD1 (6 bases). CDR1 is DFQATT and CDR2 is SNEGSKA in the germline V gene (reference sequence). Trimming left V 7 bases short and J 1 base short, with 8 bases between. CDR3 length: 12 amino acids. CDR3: CSVGQSNQPQHF. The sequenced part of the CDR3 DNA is TGCAGTGTAGGACAGAGCAATCAGCCC.

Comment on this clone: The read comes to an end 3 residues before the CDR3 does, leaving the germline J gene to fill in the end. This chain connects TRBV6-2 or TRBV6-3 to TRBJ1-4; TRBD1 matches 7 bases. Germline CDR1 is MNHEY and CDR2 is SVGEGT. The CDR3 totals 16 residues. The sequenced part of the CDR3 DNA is TGTGCCAGCAGTTACGGAGGGGGCCGTCGGGCCAACGTA. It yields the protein CASSYGGGRRANV. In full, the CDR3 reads CASSYGGGRRANVLFF.

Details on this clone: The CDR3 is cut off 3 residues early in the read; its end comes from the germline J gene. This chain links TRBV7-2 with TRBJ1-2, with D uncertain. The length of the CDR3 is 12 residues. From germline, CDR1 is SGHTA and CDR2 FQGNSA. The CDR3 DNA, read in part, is TGTGCCAGCAGCTTAAGAGGCAATGAC. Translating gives CASSLRGND. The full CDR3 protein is CASSLRGNDYTF. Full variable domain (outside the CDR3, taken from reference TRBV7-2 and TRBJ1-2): GAGVSQSPSNKVTEKGKDVELRCDPISGHTALYWYRQSLGQGLEFLIYFQGNSAPDKSGLPSDRFSAERTGGSVSTLTIQRTQQEDSAVYLCASSLRGNDYTFGSGTRLTVV.

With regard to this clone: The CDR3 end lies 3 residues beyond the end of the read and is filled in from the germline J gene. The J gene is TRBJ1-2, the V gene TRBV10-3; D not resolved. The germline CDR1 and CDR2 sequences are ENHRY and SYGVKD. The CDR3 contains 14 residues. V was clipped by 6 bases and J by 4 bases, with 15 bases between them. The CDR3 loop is CAISQGRGSYGYTF. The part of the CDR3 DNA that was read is TGTGCCATCAGCCAAGGACGGGGAAGCTATGGC.

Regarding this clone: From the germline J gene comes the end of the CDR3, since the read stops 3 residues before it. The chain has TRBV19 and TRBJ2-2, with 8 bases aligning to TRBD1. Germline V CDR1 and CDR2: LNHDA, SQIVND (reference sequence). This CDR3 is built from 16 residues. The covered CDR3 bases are TGTGCCAGTAGTATAGATGGGACAGGCGCTAATGAAAAG. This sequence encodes CASSIDGTGANEK. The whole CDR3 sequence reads CASSIDGTGANEKLFF.

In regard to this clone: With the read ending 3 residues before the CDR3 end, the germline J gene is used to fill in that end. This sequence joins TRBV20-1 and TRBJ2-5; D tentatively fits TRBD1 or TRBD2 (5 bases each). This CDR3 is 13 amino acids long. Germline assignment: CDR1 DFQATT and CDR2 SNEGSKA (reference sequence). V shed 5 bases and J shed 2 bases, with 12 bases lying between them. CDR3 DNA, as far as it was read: TGCAGTGCTGAAGAGGGGTGGCAAGAGACC. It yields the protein CSAEEGWQET. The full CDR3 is CSAEEGWQETQYF.

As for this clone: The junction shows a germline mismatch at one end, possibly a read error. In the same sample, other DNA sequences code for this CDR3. CDR3 DNA (partial): TGTGCCTGGACCACTGGGACAGCCGGAAACACG. Protein sequence: CAWTTGTAGNT. The full CDR3 protein reads CAWTTGTAGNTIYF. V gene TRBV30 combines with J gene TRBJ1-3; 7 bases are shared with TRBD1. The read ends 3 residues early relative to the CDR3; the germline J gene fills the gap. This CDR3 contains 14 residues. Germline assignment: CDR1 GTSNPN and CDR2 SVGIG (reference sequence).

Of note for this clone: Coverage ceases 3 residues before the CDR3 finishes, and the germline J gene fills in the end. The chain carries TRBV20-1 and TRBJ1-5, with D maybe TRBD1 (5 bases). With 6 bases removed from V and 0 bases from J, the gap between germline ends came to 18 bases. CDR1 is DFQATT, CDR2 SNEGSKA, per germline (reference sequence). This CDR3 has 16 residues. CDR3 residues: CSANQGGDYSNQPQHF. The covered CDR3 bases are TGCAGTGCCAATCAGGGAGGGGACTATAGCAATCAGCCC.

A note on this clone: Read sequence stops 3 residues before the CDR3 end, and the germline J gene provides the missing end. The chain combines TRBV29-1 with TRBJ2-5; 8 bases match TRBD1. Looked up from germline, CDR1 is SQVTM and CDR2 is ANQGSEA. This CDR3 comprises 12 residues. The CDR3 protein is CSVGTGTDTQYF. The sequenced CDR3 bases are TGCAGCGTAGGGACAGGCACAGATACC.

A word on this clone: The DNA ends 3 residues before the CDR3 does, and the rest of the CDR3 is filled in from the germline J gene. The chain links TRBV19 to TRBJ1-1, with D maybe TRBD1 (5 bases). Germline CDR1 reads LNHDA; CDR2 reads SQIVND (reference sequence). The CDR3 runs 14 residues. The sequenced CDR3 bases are TGTGCCAGTAGGCAGACAGCTCTTAATGAAAAA. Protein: CASRQTALNEK. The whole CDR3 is CASRQTALNEKAFF.

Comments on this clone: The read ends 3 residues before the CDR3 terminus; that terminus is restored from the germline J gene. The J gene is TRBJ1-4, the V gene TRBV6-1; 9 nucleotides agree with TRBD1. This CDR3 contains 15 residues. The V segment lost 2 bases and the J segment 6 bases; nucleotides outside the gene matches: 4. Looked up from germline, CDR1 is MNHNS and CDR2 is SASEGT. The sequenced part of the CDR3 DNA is TGTGCCAGCAGTGAATTCGGACAGGGGTATGAAAAA. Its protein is CASSEFGQGYEK. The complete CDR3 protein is CASSEFGQGYEKLFF.

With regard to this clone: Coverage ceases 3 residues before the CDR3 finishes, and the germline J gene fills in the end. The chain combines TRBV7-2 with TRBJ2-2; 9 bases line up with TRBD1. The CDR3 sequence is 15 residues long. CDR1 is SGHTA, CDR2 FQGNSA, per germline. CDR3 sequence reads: CASGPGQGRNSPLFF. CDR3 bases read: TGTGCCAGCGGGCCCGGACAGGGGAGAAATTCACCG.

The part of the CDR3 DNA that was read is TGTGCCACAGGACAGGGACCACAAGAGACG. Translating gives CATGQGPQET. The complete CDR3 protein is CATGQGPQETQYF. V usage is TRBV7-2 and J usage is TRBJ2-3; 8 nucleotides line up with TRBD1. With the read ending 3 residues before the CDR3 end, the germline J gene is used to fill in that end. CDR1 is SGHTA and CDR2 is FQGNSA in the germline V gene. This CDR3 is built from 13 residues.